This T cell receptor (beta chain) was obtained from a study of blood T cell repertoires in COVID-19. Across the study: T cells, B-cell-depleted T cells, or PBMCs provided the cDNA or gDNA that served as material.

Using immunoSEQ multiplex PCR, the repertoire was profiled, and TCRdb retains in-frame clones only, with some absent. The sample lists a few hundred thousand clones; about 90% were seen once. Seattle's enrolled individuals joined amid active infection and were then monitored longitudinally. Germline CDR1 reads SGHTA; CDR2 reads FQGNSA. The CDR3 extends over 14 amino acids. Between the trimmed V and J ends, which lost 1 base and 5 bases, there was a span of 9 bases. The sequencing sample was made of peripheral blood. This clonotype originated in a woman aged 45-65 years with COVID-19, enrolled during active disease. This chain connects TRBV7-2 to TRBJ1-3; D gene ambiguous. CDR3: CASSLDGRRNTIYF. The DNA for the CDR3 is TGTGCCAGCAGCTTAGATGGCAGGCGAAACACCATATATTTT.